The T cell receptor (beta chain) described here comes from a study of blood T cell repertoires in COVID-19. On the study more broadly: The United States, Italy and Spain provided the acute and convalescent COVID-19 samples. T cells, B-cell-depleted T cells, or PBMCs provided the cDNA or gDNA that served as material.

Original processing notes: Amplification from reference gene primers served as the basis for estimated nucleated cell counts. Sequencing used immunoSEQ multiplex PCR; TCRdb keeps in-frame clones, though not all of them. V, J and clone size derive from that table, while D and trimming were established from the DNA sequence. The sample records 150,000 to 200,000 clones, 80% to 90% being singletons. Specimen: peripheral blood. The TCR originated in a man between 60 and 70 years old with acute or convalescent COVID-19.

In DNA, the CDR3 is TGCAGCGCTCGGGGGACTAGCGGGAGCACAGATACGCAGTATTTT. Amino acid sequence: CSARGTSGSTDTQYF. The chain uses TRBV29-1 and TRBJ2-3; TRBD2 matches 12 bases. The trim removed 7 bases at V and 0 bases at J, leaving 5 bases unmatched. This CDR3 contains 15 residues. Germline CDR1 is SQVTM and CDR2 is ANQGSEA.